This section outlines one TCR beta chain sequence together with its context. The antigen is not known. This sample is part of a study of cytomegalovirus exposure and HLA in healthy donors. Study context: Unique TCRs numbering 75 million to 95 million, obtained from HLA-typed donors, made up an early data release. Study results and limitations: While the bulk of TCR sequences proved rare, some public TCRs turned up in many donors. CMV antigen specificity of three CMV-associated chains was confirmed in vitro.

PCR employed 60 Vbeta and 13 Jbeta primers. Generated by immunoSEQ multiplex PCR, the TCRdb table keeps only in-frame clones and is missing some. Altogether fewer than 200,000 clones are present, 12% being singletons, with the ten largest covering less than 8.5%. Sequenced material: PBMCs. The sequence derives from a middle-aged man in good health and CMV-seropositive.

The CDR3 DNA reads TGTGCCAGCAGCCCTATCGGACAGGGTAACTATGGCTACACCTTC. This translates into CASSPIGQGNYGYTF. The chain employs TRBV9 and TRBJ1-2, with 8 bases matching TRBD1. Germline V gene data show CDR1 as SGDLS and CDR2 as YYNGEE. The junction had 6 bases not matched to a gene; V was cut back by 4 bases and J by 1 base. The CDR3 spans 15 residues. Drawing the rest from reference TRBV9 and TRBJ1-2, the complete variable domain is DSGVTQTPKHLITATGQRVTLRCSPRSGDLSVYWYQQSLDQGLQFLIQYYNGEERAKGNILERFSAQQFPDLHSELNLSSLELGDSALYFCASSPIGQGNYGYTFGSGTRLTVV.